The 8 T cell receptor beta chains below come from one sample, sequenced in a study of T cells after yellow fever vaccination. Each CDR3 protein gets one entry after TCRdb re-called the 5' RACE reads with MiXCR. The sample consists of more than 350,000 distinct CDR3 sequences, approximately 10% of them appearing once. Sequenced here: PBMCs, sampled on the day of the first yellow fever vaccination. Receptors originate from a man younger than 30 who received the YFV17D yellow fever vaccine.

In its sample, this clonotype was seen a few times. This chain joins TRBV9 and TRBJ1-1, with TRBD1 matching 7 bases. V lost 6 bases, J lost 3 bases, and 11 bases stayed unmatched. Germline V gene data show CDR1 as SGDLS and CDR2 as YYNGEE. The CDR3 consists of 15 residues. The CDR3 coding sequence is TGTGCCAGCAATTTGCGGGGACAGCCGTACACTGAAGCTTTCTTT. It specifies CASNLRGQPYTEAFF.

The table lists this clonotype with a few counts. V and J are TRBV2 and TRBJ2-1; maybe TRBD1 (6 bases). This CDR3 has 16 residues. The germline V gene has CDR1 SNHLY and CDR2 FYNNEI. The ends were cut back, 3 bases at V and 0 bases at J, with 12 bases in the middle. The CDR3, as DNA: TGTGCCAGCAGTGAGGGGGCGGGCGACTCCTACAATGAGCAGTTCTTC. This gives the protein CASSEGAGDSYNEQFF.

This clonotype turned up a few times. V is TRBV6-1 and J is TRBJ1-5; D is perhaps TRBD1 (6 bases). CDR3 length: 15 amino acids. Trimming took 7 bases from V and 2 from J, leaving 15 bases between them. Germline V gene data show CDR1 as MNHNS and CDR2 as SASEGT. As DNA, the CDR3 is TGTGCCAGCAATAGGGGCGGGGGCGGCAATCAGCCCCAGCATTTT. Translated, it gives CASNRGGGGNQPQHF.

This rearrangement joins TRBV7-2 to TRBJ2-3; possibly TRBD2 for D (7 bases). The germline V and J ends were trimmed by 5 bases and 6 bases, with 21 bases remaining between them. The CDR3 length is 16 residues. Looked up from germline, CDR1 is SGHTA and CDR2 is FQGNSA. CDR3 nucleotide sequence: TGTGCCAGCAGCGCCACAACAGGGAGGGTCAGGGATACGCAGTATTTT. Residues: CASSATTGRVRDTQYF.

V gene TRBV4-3 combines with J gene TRBJ1-1; 8 bases fit TRBD1. Germline CDR1 LGHNA, CDR2 YSLEER. J lost 4 bases, V lost 0 bases, and 4 bases had no gene match. This CDR3 comprises 15 residues. The CDR3 region has the DNA TGCGCCAGCAGCCAAGATCAGGGGGCGGGCACTGAAGCTTTCTTT. Translating it yields CASSQDQGAGTEAFF.

This clonotype occurred many times. The rearrangement joins TRBV6-2 or TRBV6-3 to TRBJ1-6; D may be TRBD1 (6 bases). The V gene lost 6 bases and the J gene lost 7 bases, with 16 bases spanning the gap. This CDR3 comprises 15 residues. CDR1 and CDR2 from the germline V gene are MNHEY and SVGEGT. CDR3 coding DNA: TGTGCCAGCAGGCCACAACAGGGCTGGAATTCACCCCTCCACTTT. This translates into CASRPQQGWNSPLHF.

This clonotype turned up a few times. The CDR3 nucleotides read TGCAGTGCTAGAGTAGGGTGGCAGGGGGACACCGGGGAGCTGTTTTTT. It is translated as CSARVGWQGDTGELFF. The genes are TRBV20-1 and TRBJ2-2; 7 bases match TRBD1. This CDR3 has 16 residues. Unmatched junction bases numbered 8, after V lost 1 base and J lost 3 bases. Germline V gives CDR1 DFQATT, CDR2 SNEGSKA (reference sequence).

This clonotype was seen a few times. V and J are TRBV6-2 or TRBV6-3 and TRBJ1-1, with D possibly matching TRBD1 (6 bases). This CDR3 is built from 14 residues. Trimming shortened V by 8 bases and J by 0 bases, and 13 bases separated the two germline ends. Looked up from germline, CDR1 is MNHEY and CDR2 is SVGEGT. Here the CDR3 reads CASQLDSMNTEAFF. The CDR3 DNA follows: TGTGCCAGCCAGCTGGACAGTATGAACACTGAAGCTTTCTTT.